This T cell receptor (beta chain) appears in the sequencing data of a study of control samples from healthy donors and cancer patients. The assay was immunoSEQ multiplex PCR, and TCRdb's table has in-frame clones only and misses some. The sample lists approximately 140,000 clones, around nine tenths seen once, with around 11% in the top ten. CDR3 size: 14 residues. The specimen was blood. This TCR was recovered from a man aged 30 to 45 in good health. This chain joins TRBV1 and TRBJ1-2; TRBD1 is the table's D call, not checked against the DNA. TRBV1 is noted as a pseudogene. The CDR3 coding sequence is TGCACCAGCAGAGGACAGGGGATAACCTATGGCTACACCTTC. This translates into CTSRGQGITYGYTF.